A selection of T cell receptor beta chains follows, all from one sample in a study of OX40 agonist ivuxolimab in advanced cancers. Assay: immunoSEQ multiplex PCR; the TCRdb copy retains only in-frame clones and omits some. The table records roughly 73,000 clones, 85% to 90% of them present only once. The specimen comprised CD4+ or CD8+ T cells sorted from blood, sampled in a trial of the OX40 agonist ivuxolimab. The receptor source for this set is an adult with an advanced solid tumor such as melanoma, head and neck, liver or kidney cancer. Each CDR3 is given with its conserved first and last residue. D genes are given only for firm matches. Size tells how often a clone was seen (once, few, many) or the class of an expanded clone, and some rows leave it out.

j_gene,abundance,d_gene,v_gene,CDR3nt,CDR3aa
TRBJ2-7,.,TRBD2,TRBV5-1,TGCGCCAGCAGCCCCCGCGGGAGCTCCTACGAGCAGTACTTC,CASSPRGSSYEQYF
TRBJ1-1,.,.,TRBV7-3,TGTGCCAGCAGCTCCAGGGGACCGAACACTGAAGCTTTCTTT,CASSSRGPNTEAFF
TRBJ2-7,.,TRBD1,TRBV19,TGTGCCAGTAGTATCGGGACAGGGGGCTCCTACGAGCAGTACTTC,CASSIGTGGSYEQYF
TRBJ2-3,.,.,TRBV7-9,TGTGCCAGTCGGGGAAGGTGGGGAACCCGGGACAACTCAGATACGCAGTATTTT,CASRGRWGTRDNSDTQYF
TRBJ2-1,.,TRBD2,TRBV5-1,TGCGCCAGCAGCAAGGGACTAGCGGGAATTAATGAGCAGTTCTTC,CASSKGLAGINEQFF
TRBJ2-3,.,.,TRBV9,TGTGCCAGCAGCGTAGGAGAGGATACGCAGTATTTT,CASSVGEDTQYF
TRBJ1-2,.,.,TRBV6-1,TGTGCCAGCAGCCTAGACTTGGACTATGGCTACACCTTC,CASSLDLDYGYTF
TRBJ2-7,.,TRBD2,TRBV5-1,TGCGCCAGCAGCCCCTACACCTCTAGCGGGAGTTCTTACGAGCAGTACTTC,CASSPYTSSGSSYEQYF
TRBJ2-1,.,TRBD1,TRBV10-1,TGCGCCAGCAGTGAGGAGGGGACAGATAAAAATGAGCAGTTCTTC,CASSEEGTDKNEQFF
TRBJ1-1,.,.,TRBV4-1,TGCGCCAGCAGCCAAGCACGGACTCCTGTTGCTAACACTGAAGCTTTCTTT,CASSQARTPVANTEAFF
TRBJ2-3,.,.,TRBV11-3,TGTGCCAGCACAAATCGCCGCGGGGCCAGCACAGATACGCAGTATTTT,CASTNRRGASTDTQYF
TRBJ2-7,.,TRBD2,TRBV27,TGTGCCAGCAGTTTATCGGGGACTACCCCCTCCTACGAGCAGTACTTC,CASSLSGTTPSYEQYF
TRBJ2-7,.,.,TRBV20-1,TGCAGTGCTGATCAGGGCTACGAGCAGTACTTC,CSADQGYEQYF
TRBJ2-2,.,.,TRBV2,TGTGCCAGCAGCGAGGACCCCGCCGGGGAGCTGTTTTTT,CASSEDPAGELFF
TRBJ2-3,once,.,TRBV2,TGTGCCAGCTCAGCGCTCACTAGCACAGATACGCAGTATTTT,CASSALTSTDTQYF
TRBJ1-6,few,.,TRBV7-2,TGTGCCAGCAGCTTAGGGTTGGGGCGAGAGAATTCACCCCTCCACTTT,CASSLGLGRENSPLHF
TRBJ1-2,.,.,TRBV6-1,TGTGCCAGCAGTGAAGCGGGACGAGGCTACACCTTC,CASSEAGRGYTF
TRBJ2-7,.,.,TRBV11-2,TGTGCCAGCAGCGTAGGTAGCTACGAGCAGTACTTC,CASSVGSYEQYF
TRBJ1-4,.,TRBD1,TRBV4-3,TGCGCCAGCAGCCAGCTTCTTCCGGGACAGATTAATGAAAAACTGTTTTTT,CASSQLLPGQINEKLFF
TRBJ1-2,once,TRBD1,TRBV5-1,TGCGCCAGCAGCTTGAACGGACAGGGCAAGTATGGCTACACCTTC,CASSLNGQGKYGYTF
TRBJ2-3,.,.,TRBV6-1,TGTGCCAGCAGTGAAAGTAATTGGGGCACAGATACGCAGTATTTT,CASSESNWGTDTQYF
TRBJ2-7,.,TRBD1,TRBV10-3,TGTGCCATTGCCGGGACAGGGGGCACCTACGAGCAGTACTTC,CAIAGTGGTYEQYF
TRBJ2-5,.,.,TRBV10-3,TGTGCCATCAGTGAGGCCTTCCAAGAGACCCAGTACTTC,CAISEAFQETQYF
TRBJ1-1,.,.,TRBV2,TGTGCCAGCAGTGAAGCCCGATGGCTTTACACTGAAGCTTTCTTT,CASSEARWLYTEAFF
TRBJ1-5,once,.,TRBV30,TGTGCCTGGAGTGTAAATGGTTTCAATCAGCCCCAGCATTTT,CAWSVNGFNQPQHF
TRBJ2-3,.,.,TRBV18,TGTGCCAGCTCACCAGAGGACAGGCGGGGAGATACGCAGTATTTT,CASSPEDRRGDTQYF
TRBJ2-6,.,.,TRBV5-1,TGCGCCAGCAGCTTGGCCGGTAGGGGGTCTGGGGCCAACGTCCTGACTTTC,CASSLAGRGSGANVLTF
TRBJ1-3,.,.,TRBV28,TGTGCCAGCAGTAATCCAGGAGGAAACACCATATATTTT,CASSNPGGNTIYF
TRBJ2-1,.,.,TRBV5-1,TGCGCCAGCAGCTTGCGGGGGGCAATTGTAATCAATGAGCAGTTCTTC,CASSLRGAIVINEQFF
TRBJ2-7,.,.,TRBV2,TGTGCCAGCACGATAGGATCTAGCTCCTACGAGCAGTACTTC,CASTIGSSSYEQYF
TRBJ1-1,once,TRBD1,TRBV7-9,TGTGCCAGCAGCTCCACTAGGACAGGGGGTTTCACTGAAGCTTTCTTT,CASSSTRTGGFTEAFF
TRBJ1-1,.,.,TRBV2,TGTGCCAGCAGTGTTTTTCAGGGAAACACTGAAGCTTTCTTT,CASSVFQGNTEAFF
TRBJ1-2,.,.,TRBV25-1,TGTGCCAGCAGTGAACAGGGAAGTAGCGGCGGCTACACCTTC,CASSEQGSSGGYTF
TRBJ1-3,.,.,TRBV29-1,TGCAGCGTTGAAGCGGGTACAAACACCATATATTTT,CSVEAGTNTIYF
TRBJ1-2,.,.,TRBV5-5,TGTGCCAGCAGCTTTGGAGGGAGTCGGCGGTATGGCTACACCTTC,CASSFGGSRRYGYTF
TRBJ2-3,.,.,TRBV14,TGTGCCAGCAGCCTGGGACCGTGGGATACGCAGTATTTT,CASSLGPWDTQYF
TRBJ1-1,few,TRBD1,TRBV18,TGTGCCAGCTCCCTTGGGACAGGCGTGGAGCTTTGGAACACTGAAGCTTTCTTT,CASSLGTGVELWNTEAFF
TRBJ1-3,once,.,TRBV30,TGTGCCTGGTCAAACGGATACTCTGGAAACACCATATATTTT,CAWSNGYSGNTIYF
TRBJ1-5,once,.,TRBV28,TGTGCCAGCAGTTTCCCCCCCTCGGATCGTCAGCCCCAGCATTTT,CASSFPPSDRQPQHF
TRBJ1-1,once,.,TRBV7-2,TGTGCCAGCAGCTTAAGGTCCACTGAAGCTTTCTTT,CASSLRSTEAFF
TRBJ2-7,.,.,TRBV28,TGTGCCAGCAGTTCCCTCTACGAGCAGTACTTC,CASSSLYEQYF